The 21 T cell receptor beta chains listed next were all sequenced from one sample in a study of blood T cell repertoires in COVID-19 (TCRdb year 2020). The method behind the library was the immunoSEQ multiplex PCR assay. Not all clones reach the TCRdb copy of this immuneACCESS table, which keeps in-frame sequences only. Checked studies attribute under half of the gap to unresolved V genes and leave the rest unexplained. Counted in this sample were under 13,000 clones; less than 90% of them appeared once. Jointly, the top ten make up roughly 13% of the sample. Sequenced material: peripheral blood. The origin of the receptors is a human donor in a cohort sampled during active COVID-19.

The V gene is TRBV12-5, the J gene TRBJ2-7; D call uncertain. The CDR3 contains 17 residues. Trimming left V 4 bases short and J 2 bases short, with 21 bases between. Germline lookup yields CDR1 LGHNT and CDR2 FRNRAP. The CDR3 nucleotides are TGTGCTAGTGGTTCCCTAAGATTAGGAGCCCAGACCTACGAGCAGTACTTC. Amino acids: CASGSLRLGAQTYEQYF.

This clone was observed a single time. The rearrangement joins TRBV10-2 to TRBJ2-1; D possibly corresponds to TRBD2 (6 bases). V lost 6 bases and J lost 3, with 21 bases in between. The CDR3 totals 17 residues. Germline CDR1 is WSHSY and CDR2 is SAAADI. For the CDR3, the DNA is TGCGCCAGCAGGTGGTCCCCCCTTCCGGGGGTCTACAATGAGCAGTTCTTC. Its protein is CASRWSPLPGVYNEQFF.

This clone has more than one count but fewer than ten. Other nucleotide sequences in the sample specify the same CDR3. The chain has TRBV30 and TRBJ1-5; D perhaps matches TRBD1 (5 bases). Germline loops: CDR1 GTSNPN, CDR2 SVGIG (reference sequence). This CDR3 has 15 amino acids. Trimming shortened V by 0 bases and J by 0 bases, and 9 bases separated the two germline ends. CDR3 loop: CAWSVRGSSNQPQHF. The CDR3 DNA is TGTGCCTGGAGTGTACGGGGGAGTAGCAATCAGCCCCAGCATTTT.

This chain joins TRBV5-6 and TRBJ2-2; 8 nucleotides align to TRBD1. The trim removed 6 bases at V and 2 bases at J, leaving 3 bases unmatched. The CDR3 is 14 residues long. Germline V gene sequence: CDR1 SGHDT, CDR2 YYEEEE. CDR3 region: CASTGQGNTGELFF. As DNA, the CDR3 is TGTGCCAGCACCGGACAGGGAAACACCGGGGAGCTGTTTTTT.

Details on this clone: The junction departs from the called germline gene at one end, perhaps through a read error. V usage is TRBV6-2 or TRBV6-3 and J usage is TRBJ1-5; 7 nucleotides agree with TRBD1. CDR3 length equals 11 residues. Germline values: CDR1 MNHEY, CDR2 SVGEGT. The CDR3 here is CASSHGTARSF. CDR3 nucleotide sequence: TGTGCCAGCAGTCATGGGACAGCCAGAAGTTTT.

This clone was picked up one time. The chain links TRBV12-3 or TRBV12-4 to TRBJ2-7; 7 nucleotides line up with TRBD1. The J segment lost 4 bases and the V segment lost 7 bases, leaving 4 bases of the junction unmatched. This CDR3 is built from 12 residues. The CDR3 spells CASKMTGYEQYF. CDR3 in DNA: TGTGCCAGCAAGATGACAGGGTACGAGCAGTACTTC.

The CDR3 here is CASSPLAGAGTGELFF. The CDR3 nucleotides are TGTGCCAGCAGCCCGTTAGCGGGAGCGGGCACCGGGGAGCTGTTTTTT. The chain carries TRBV5-4 and TRBJ2-2, with TRBD2 matching over 9 bases. Looked up from germline, CDR1 is SGHNT and CDR2 is YYREEE (reference sequence). The CDR3 extends over 16 amino acids. The J segment lost 4 bases and the V segment lost 4 bases, leaving 8 bases of the junction unmatched.

CDR3 amino acids: CASSLTSGSKGEQFF. The CDR3 nucleotides read TGTGCCAGCAGCTTAACTAGCGGGAGTAAAGGTGAGCAGTTCTTC. This chain joins TRBV5-4 and TRBJ2-1; TRBD2 matches at 11 bases. This CDR3 has 15 amino acids. CDR1 and CDR2 (germline): SGHNT, YYREEE (reference sequence). V was clipped by 2 bases and J by 9 bases; unmatched bases: 7. The full variable domain, with the rest looked up from reference TRBV5-4 and TRBJ2-1, is ETGVTQSPTHLIKTRGQQVTLRCSSQSGHNTVSWYQQALGQGPQFIFQYYREEENGRGNFPPRFSGLQFPNYSSELNVNALELDDSALYLCASSLTSGSKGEQFFGPGTRLTVL.

The V gene is TRBV6-5, the J gene TRBJ2-7; 8 bases fit TRBD2. Germline CDR1 is MNHEY and CDR2 is SVGAGI. The CDR3 sequence is 13 residues long. Trimming removed 6 bases from V and 2 bases from J; junction bases left unmatched: 3. In nucleotides, the CDR3 is TGTGCCAGCAGCCGTAGCGGGGCCTACGAGCAGTACTTC. It yields the protein CASSRSGAYEQYF.

The chain is built from TRBV10-2 and TRBJ2-1, with 16 bases aligning to TRBD2. V shed 11 bases, J shed 9 bases, and the junction held 10 bases outside the gene matches. This CDR3 has 15 amino acids. Germline V CDR1 and CDR2: WSHSY, SAAADI. Here the CDR3 reads CALGTSGRALGEQFF. The CDR3 DNA reads TGCGCCCTTGGGACTAGCGGGAGGGCCTTGGGTGAGCAGTTCTTC.

V usage is TRBV10-1 and J usage is TRBJ2-3; a possible D gene is TRBD2 (5 bases). Looked up from germline, CDR1 is WNHNN and CDR2 is SYGVQD (reference sequence). CDR3 length equals 15 residues. Trimming took 0 bases from V and 6 from J, leaving 13 bases between them. Written as DNA, the CDR3 is TGCGCCAGCAGTGAGTCCCGGGGAACTGCGGATACGCAGTATTTT. Amino acids: CASSESRGTADTQYF.

The chain combines TRBV29-1 with TRBJ2-1; 14 nucleotides match TRBD2. CDR3 length: 16 residues. V shed 6 bases and J 4 bases; nucleotides not matched to a gene: 8. Looked up from germline, CDR1 is SQVTM and CDR2 is ANQGSEA. The CDR3 protein is CSVQLTSGRVYNEQFF. In nucleotides, the CDR3 is TGCAGCGTCCAATTGACTAGCGGGAGGGTGTACAATGAGCAGTTCTTC.

By proportion, this clone is medium-sized. V gene TRBV27 combines with J gene TRBJ2-7, with 12 bases aligning to TRBD2. CDR3 length equals 16 residues. The V segment lost 4 bases and the J segment 6 bases; nucleotides outside the gene matches: 10. The germline V gene encodes CDR1 MNHEY and CDR2 SMNVEV (reference sequence). The CDR3 DNA follows: TGTGCCAGCAGTTGGGGGAGACTAGCGGGAGCACGCGAGCAGTACTTC. This sequence encodes CASSWGRLAGAREQYF.

By share, this clone ranks as large. This chain uses TRBV30 with TRBJ2-2; D may be TRBD2 (5 bases). Germline CDR1 is GTSNPN and CDR2 is SVGIG (reference sequence). V was clipped by 0 bases and J by 1 base, with 18 bases between them. The CDR3 totals 18 residues. CDR3 in DNA: TGTGCCTGGAGTGTACCTCCCCCCCCAGCGGAGAACACCGGGGAGCTGTTTTTT. Its protein is CAWSVPPPPAENTGELFF. Complete variable domain (other parts from reference TRBV30 and TRBJ2-2): SQTIHQWPATLVQPVGSPLSLECTVEGTSNPNLYWYRQAAGRGLQLLFYSVGIGQISSEVPQNLSASRPQDRQFILSSKKLLLSDSGFYLCAWSVPPPPAENTGELFFGEGSRLTVL.

A single count supports this clone. The CDR3 sequence is CASSRGLAGQETQYF. The CDR3 coding sequence is TGCGCCAGCAGCCGGGGACTAGCGGGACAAGAGACCCAGTACTTC. The chain recombines TRBV10-1 with TRBJ2-5; 13 bases match TRBD2. Trimming removed 6 bases from V and 2 bases from J; junction bases left unmatched: 3. CDR3 size: 15 residues. Germline V gene lookup returns CDR1 WNHNN and CDR2 SYGVQD (reference sequence).

The DNA for the CDR3 is TGTGCCTGGAGTTCGAGCGGGATATCTAGCACAGATACGCAGTATTTT. Translated: CAWSSSGISSTDTQYF. The genes are TRBV30 and TRBJ2-3, with TRBD2 matching 7 bases. V was clipped by 2 bases and J by 0 bases; unmatched bases: 8. From germline, CDR1 is GTSNPN and CDR2 SVGIG (reference sequence). The CDR3 runs to 16 residues.

This clone has a single count. The chain combines TRBV29-1 with TRBJ1-4; D not resolved. Per the germline V gene, CDR1 is SQVTM and CDR2 is ANQGSEA. CDR3 length: 13 residues. CDR3 in amino acids: CSAGGGFNEKLFF. The CDR3 region has the DNA TGCAGTGCCGGCGGCGGGTTTAATGAAAAACTGTTTTTT.

J is TRBJ2-3 and V is TRBV6-1; 9 bases match TRBD2. This CDR3 has 15 residues. The junction had 2 bases not matched to a gene; V was cut back by 0 bases and J by 4 bases. Per germline, CDR1 MNHNS and CDR2 SASEGT. The CDR3 sequence is CASSEALAGPDTQYF. CDR3 in DNA: TGTGCCAGCAGTGAAGCGCTAGCGGGACCAGATACGCAGTATTTT.

Turning to this clone: The germline gene is not matched at one end of the junction; a read error may be the cause. The rearrangement joins TRBV28 to TRBJ2-7; 7 nucleotides line up with TRBD2. Germline V gene data show CDR1 as MDHEN and CDR2 as SYDVKM. The CDR3 length is 14 residues. For the CDR3, the DNA is TGTGCCAGCAAGGCGGCGGGAGTAGCGTTGGAGCAGCGCTTC. Translating gives CASKAAGVALEQRF.

The chain employs TRBV27 and TRBJ2-7; 10 nucleotides line up with TRBD2. The CDR3 sequence is 14 residues long. The junction had 5 bases not matched to a gene; V was cut back by 5 bases and J by 4 bases. Germline V lookup: CDR1 MNHEY, CDR2 SMNVEV (reference sequence). CDR3 DNA: TGTGCCAGCAGTCCTAGCGGGAGTCTGTACGAGCAGTACTTC. This gives the protein CASSPSGSLYEQYF.

V gene TRBV6-5 combines with J gene TRBJ1-1; a possible D gene is TRBD1 (6 bases). CDR1 and CDR2 from the germline V gene are MNHEY and SVGAGI. V was cut by 6 bases and J by 4 bases, with 9 bases left in between. This CDR3 region has 12 residues. The CDR3 coding sequence is TGTGCCAGCAGGCAGGGGTTCACTGAAGCTTTCTTT. It yields the protein CASRQGFTEAFF.